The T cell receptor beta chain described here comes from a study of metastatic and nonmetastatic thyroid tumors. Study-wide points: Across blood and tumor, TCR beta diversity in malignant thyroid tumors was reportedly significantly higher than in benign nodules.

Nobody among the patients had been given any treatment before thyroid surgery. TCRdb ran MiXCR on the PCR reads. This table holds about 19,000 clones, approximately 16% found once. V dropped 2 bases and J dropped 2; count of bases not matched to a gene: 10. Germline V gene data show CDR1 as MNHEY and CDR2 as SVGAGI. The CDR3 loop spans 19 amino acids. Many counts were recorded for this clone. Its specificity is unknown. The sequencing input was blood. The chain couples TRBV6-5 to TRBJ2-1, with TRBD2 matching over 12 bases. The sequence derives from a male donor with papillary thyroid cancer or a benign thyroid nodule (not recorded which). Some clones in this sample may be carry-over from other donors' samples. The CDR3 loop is CASSYPEASGRATYNEQFF. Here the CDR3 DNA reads TGTGCCAGCAGTTACCCCGAGGCTAGCGGGAGGGCAACCTACAATGAGCAGTTCTTC.